This T cell receptor (beta chain) was sequenced for a study of blood T cell repertoires in COVID-19. Background on the study: Samples representing acute and convalescent COVID-19 were sourced from the United States, Italy and Spain. Sample material is recorded as cDNA or gDNA derived from T cells, B-cell-depleted T cells, or PBMCs.

Original processing methods: Nucleated cell counts were estimated from reference gene primer amplification. The repertoire was sequenced with immunoSEQ multiplex PCR; TCRdb's copy has only in-frame clones and lacks some. That table furnishes V, J and clone size, whereas the DNA furnished D and trimming. The table lists roughly 30,000 clones, just under 95% of them singletons. Per germline, CDR1 KGHSH and CDR2 LQKENI. The CDR3 is 12 amino acids. Trimming took 3 bases from V and 3 from J, leaving 5 bases between them. Followed over time, Seattle patients had been enrolled while infection was active. The specimen was peripheral blood. This TCR was recovered from a woman in her seventies with COVID-19, enrolled during active disease. The chain recombines TRBV18 with TRBJ1-2; D is undetermined. The CDR3 DNA follows: TGTGCCAGCTCACCCACGGACTATGGCTACACCTTC. It encodes CASSPTDYGYTF.